This TCR beta chain derives from a study of OX40 agonist ivuxolimab in advanced cancers. Notes on the research overall: Ivuxolimab was an agonistic, fully human IgG2 monoclonal antibody directed against OX40 (CD134), a costimulatory receptor. Intravenous ivuxolimab was administered to patients every 2 weeks at six dose levels: 0.01, 0.1, 0.3, 1.5, 3 and 10 mg/kg. Among the approximately 50 dose-escalation patients, about 20 had hepatocellular carcinoma, 15 or so melanoma, 9 renal cell carcinoma and 9 head and neck cancer. The dose-escalation cohort was about 83% male with a mean age of around 62 years, ranging from about 23 to 85. Patients were allowed to have had prior anti-PD-1, anti-PD-L1 or anti-CTLA-4 therapy, and approximately 37% of the dose-escalation patients had been treated with checkpoint inhibitors. Partial responses occurred in three dose-escalation patients: two with cutaneous melanoma and one with hepatocellular carcinoma. The point of sequencing TCRbeta in the periphery was to test whether ivuxolimab changed TCR sequence diversity and drove clonal T-cell expansion. The paper describes the monotherapy dose-escalation part (N ≈ 52 patients) of the phase I trial of ivuxolimab. What the research found in general, with its limitations: Low levels of normalized T-cell clonal expansion were also seen in some nonresponding patients. In the 0.1-3.0 mg/kg groups, partial responders were among the patients with the lowest normalized peripheral clonal expansion, particularly in CD8+ T cells. At doses from 0.1 to 3.0 mg/kg, clonal expansion was seen in both CD4+ and CD8+ blood T cells between baseline and week 6. On average, CD8+ T cells showed more expanded clones than CD4+ T cells after ivuxolimab. The antigen specificity of the peripheral T cells that underwent clonal expansion was not determined.

As for this clone: The clone's antigen remains unknown. No quality values exist for individual bases; no much larger clone is one base distant.

The germline V gene (reference sequence) gives CDR1 as SEHNR and CDR2 as FQNEAQ. The CDR3 starts with the cysteine, ends with the phenylalanine, and has 10 residues. The only DNA kept is the CDR3, 30 bases in frame from the first base. Between the V and J ends, shortened by 11 bases and 5 bases respectively, the junction contains 8 bases. Patients with a history of autoimmune disease or receiving systemic immunosuppression were excluded from the trial. Peripheral blood for TCR sequencing was collected from all dose cohorts at baseline, on cycle 4 day 1, and on cycle 7 day 1. Samples came from an open-label, multicenter, first-in-human phase I dose-escalation trial of ivuxolimab. Adults with locally advanced or metastatic melanoma, renal cell carcinoma, hepatocellular carcinoma or head and neck squamous cell carcinoma were enrolled in the trial. CD4+ and CD8+ T cells were sorted separately from peripheral blood before TCR sequencing.

To sequence the TCRbeta CDR3 region, genomic DNA was isolated from the sorted cells. TCRbeta CDR3 regions were sequenced using the immunoSEQ Assay. Not all clones reach the TCRdb copy of this immuneACCESS table, which keeps in-frame sequences only. Checked studies attribute under half of the gap to unresolved V genes and leave the rest unexplained. For this sample there are roughly 60,000 clones; approximately 83% appear just once. Together, the top ten hold about 0.95% of the sample. Sequencing used CD4+ or CD8+ T cells sorted from blood, obtained in a trial of the OX40 agonist ivuxolimab. The TCR sequence derives from an adult with an advanced solid tumor such as melanoma, head and neck, liver or kidney cancer. The chain links TRBV7-9 with TRBJ2-3; no D gene can be assigned with confidence. CDR3 protein: CALVRDTQYF. At the DNA level, the sequence is TGTGCCCTTGTGAGAGATACGCAGTATTTT.